The rows below give T cell receptor beta chains drawn from one sample of a study of breast tumors, draining lymph nodes, adjacent tissues. TCRdb used MiXCR to reprocess the multiplex PCR reads, holding one entry per CDR3 protein. The sample consists of 20,000 to 25,000 distinct CDR3 sequences, roughly 45% of them appearing once. Sequencing was performed on breast tumor tissue. The receptors stem from a female donor with breast cancer. Some clones in this sample may be carry-over from other donors' samples. The CDR3 runs from the conserved cysteine through the conserved F or W. A D gene is named only where the DNA matches it firmly. Clone size appears in some rows only: once, few, many, or a class for an expanded clone.

j_call: TRBJ2-2; v_call: TRBV10-1; d_call: .; clone_size: many; cdr3_nt: TGCGCCAGCAGTGAACGTCTAGGGGACACCGGGGAGCTGTTTTTT; cdr3_aa: CASSERLGDTGELFF
j_call: TRBJ1-2; v_call: TRBV2; d_call: .; clone_size: .; cdr3_nt: TGTGCCAGCACGGGGAGCAGGATGACTAACTATGGCTACACCTTC; cdr3_aa: CASTGSRMTNYGYTF
j_call: TRBJ2-7; v_call: TRBV12-3/TRBV12-4; d_call: .; clone_size: .; cdr3_nt: TGTGCCAGCAGTCCCCACCCGGCGTCGGGCGGGACCTACGAGCAGTACTTC; cdr3_aa: CASSPHPASGGTYEQYF
j_call: TRBJ2-5; v_call: TRBV5-6; d_call: TRBD2; clone_size: .; cdr3_nt: TGTGCCAGCAGTCCCGGGACTAGCGGGAGCACTGAGACCCAGTACTTC; cdr3_aa: CASSPGTSGSTETQYF
j_call: TRBJ1-1; v_call: TRBV7-2; d_call: TRBD1; clone_size: few; cdr3_nt: TGTGCCAGCAGCTCGAGGACAGGGTGGTATACTGAAGCTTTCTTT; cdr3_aa: CASSSRTGWYTEAFF
j_call: TRBJ2-7; v_call: TRBV5-1; d_call: TRBD2; clone_size: many; cdr3_nt: TGCGCCAGCAGCTTGGGAGCGGCGTCTAGCGGGAGAGCGGTCTACGAGCAGTACTTC; cdr3_aa: CASSLGAASSGRAVYEQYF
j_call: TRBJ2-3; v_call: TRBV20-1; d_call: TRBD2; clone_size: .; cdr3_nt: TGCAGTGCTCCCCACGCAGGACTAGCGGGAGACTGCACAGATACGCAGTATTTT; cdr3_aa: CSAPHAGLAGDCTDTQYF
j_call: TRBJ2-7; v_call: TRBV6-1; d_call: .; clone_size: many; cdr3_nt: TGTGCCAGCAGTGGGCGAGACGAGCAGTACTTC; cdr3_aa: CASSGRDEQYF
j_call: TRBJ1-1; v_call: TRBV9; d_call: .; clone_size: .; cdr3_nt: TGTGCCAGCAGCGTCAGGGGTTCCAACACTGAAGCTTTCTTT; cdr3_aa: CASSVRGSNTEAFF
j_call: TRBJ2-3; v_call: TRBV29-1; d_call: .; clone_size: .; cdr3_nt: TGCAGCGTACCAAGAGGGGGAGGGCGCACAGATACGCAGTATTTT; cdr3_aa: CSVPRGGGRTDTQYF
j_call: TRBJ2-7; v_call: TRBV11-2; d_call: TRBD2; clone_size: .; cdr3_nt: TGTGCCAGCAGCTTAGTTCGTCCTAGCGGGAGGGCCTCCTACGAGCAGTACTTC; cdr3_aa: CASSLVRPSGRASYEQYF
j_call: TRBJ2-7; v_call: TRBV20-1; d_call: TRBD2; clone_size: few; cdr3_nt: TGCAGTGCGGAAGGACTAGCGGGAGGCGAGCAGTACTTC; cdr3_aa: CSAEGLAGGEQYF
j_call: TRBJ1-6; v_call: TRBV28; d_call: .; clone_size: many; cdr3_nt: TGTGCCAGCAGAGGTAATTCACCCCTCCACTTT; cdr3_aa: CASRGNSPLHF
j_call: TRBJ2-1; v_call: TRBV3-1; d_call: TRBD2; clone_size: many; cdr3_nt: TGTGCCAGCAGCCAAGAACTAGCGGCCTCCTACAATGAGCAGTTCTTC; cdr3_aa: CASSQELAASYNEQFF
j_call: TRBJ2-1; v_call: TRBV7-9; d_call: .; clone_size: medium-sized; cdr3_nt: TGTGCCAGCCGACAGGAGACCTACAATGAGCAGTTCTTC; cdr3_aa: CASRQETYNEQFF
j_call: TRBJ1-6; v_call: TRBV7-9; d_call: .; clone_size: medium-sized; cdr3_nt: TGTGCCAGCAGCTTAATGGCAGAAAATTCACCCCTCCACTTT; cdr3_aa: CASSLMAENSPLHF
j_call: TRBJ2-7; v_call: TRBV3-1; d_call: .; clone_size: .; cdr3_nt: TGCGCCGGCAGCTCAATGATACATGGTCCTTACGAGCAGTACTTC; cdr3_aa: CAGSSMIHGPYEQYF
j_call: TRBJ2-7; v_call: TRBV20-1; d_call: TRBD2; clone_size: .; cdr3_nt: TGCAGTGCTCTGAGCGGGACTAGCGGCTACGAGCAGTACTTC; cdr3_aa: CSALSGTSGYEQYF
j_call: TRBJ2-5; v_call: TRBV7-3; d_call: .; clone_size: few; cdr3_nt: TGTGCCAGCAGCTTAGCGGGGGCGGGAGAGACCCAGTACTTC; cdr3_aa: CASSLAGAGETQYF
j_call: TRBJ2-3; v_call: TRBV20-1; d_call: TRBD2; clone_size: .; cdr3_nt: TGCAGTGCTAGACCCCGGATAGCGGGACACACAGATACGCAGTATTTT; cdr3_aa: CSARPRIAGHTDTQYF
j_call: TRBJ2-7; v_call: TRBV7-2; d_call: TRBD2; clone_size: medium-sized; cdr3_nt: TGTGCCAGCAGCTTCCGTAGCGGGATTAGCTACGAGCAGTACTTC; cdr3_aa: CASSFRSGISYEQYF
j_call: TRBJ1-4; v_call: TRBV4-1; d_call: .; clone_size: many; cdr3_nt: TGCGCCAGCAGCCCCCAGGATAGGGATGGCGAAAAACTGTTTTTT; cdr3_aa: CASSPQDRDGEKLFF
j_call: TRBJ2-1; v_call: TRBV7-3; d_call: .; clone_size: medium-sized; cdr3_nt: TGTGCCAGCAGCAATGGGGGCGGCAATGAGCAGTTCTTC; cdr3_aa: CASSNGGGNEQFF
j_call: TRBJ1-5; v_call: TRBV20-1; d_call: .; clone_size: .; cdr3_nt: TGCAGTGCTAGAGACACTGGGGGGAGCAATCAGCCCCAGCATTTT; cdr3_aa: CSARDTGGSNQPQHF
j_call: TRBJ1-2; v_call: TRBV10-3; d_call: .; clone_size: .; cdr3_nt: TGTGCCATCAGTGACCTGACGTCTAACTATGGCTACACCTTC; cdr3_aa: CAISDLTSNYGYTF
j_call: TRBJ2-7; v_call: TRBV7-8; d_call: TRBD2; clone_size: .; cdr3_nt: TGTGCCAGCAGCGTTCGGGCCGGGACTAGCGGGTCCTACGAGCAGTACTTC; cdr3_aa: CASSVRAGTSGSYEQYF
j_call: TRBJ1-4; v_call: TRBV20-1; d_call: .; clone_size: .; cdr3_nt: TGCAGTGCTAGGAAGTGGGCACATGAAAAACTGTTCTTT; cdr3_aa: CSARKWAHEKLFF
j_call: TRBJ2-7; v_call: TRBV19; d_call: TRBD2; clone_size: many; cdr3_nt: TGTGCCAGTAGGATGGCGGGAGGGCCCCGCTACGAGCAGTACTTC; cdr3_aa: CASRMAGGPRYEQYF
j_call: TRBJ2-7; v_call: TRBV6-2/TRBV6-3; d_call: TRBD2; clone_size: once; cdr3_nt: TGTGCCAGCAGTTCCAGGGGACTAGCGGGGGCTTTTGACGAGCAGTACTTC; cdr3_aa: CASSSRGLAGAFDEQYF
j_call: TRBJ2-1; v_call: TRBV30; d_call: TRBD2; clone_size: many; cdr3_nt: TGTGCCTGCCAAGCGGGAGGGTCCTACAATGAGCAGTTCTTC; cdr3_aa: CACQAGGSYNEQFF
j_call: TRBJ2-3; v_call: TRBV2; d_call: TRBD2; clone_size: many; cdr3_nt: TGTGCCAGCAGTGAAGCGCTAGCGGAGGAGTTCACAGATACGCAGTATTTT; cdr3_aa: CASSEALAEEFTDTQYF
j_call: TRBJ1-5; v_call: TRBV10-2; d_call: TRBD1; clone_size: .; cdr3_nt: TGCGCCAGCAGTGAATCAGGGGGCAGGCAGCCCCAGCATTTT; cdr3_aa: CASSESGGRQPQHF
j_call: TRBJ2-3; v_call: TRBV19; d_call: .; clone_size: medium-sized; cdr3_nt: TGTGCCAGTAAGATTGCGGCCAGCACAGATACGCAGTATTTT; cdr3_aa: CASKIAASTDTQYF
j_call: TRBJ2-2; v_call: TRBV9; d_call: .; clone_size: many; cdr3_nt: TGTGCCAGCAGCGTAGGAGGGGGACCAACCGGGGAGCTGTTTTTT; cdr3_aa: CASSVGGGPTGELFF
j_call: TRBJ2-7; v_call: TRBV20-1; d_call: TRBD2; clone_size: .; cdr3_nt: TGCAGTGCTGGATTAGCGGGAGGGGTGGAGTCCTACGAGCAGTACTTC; cdr3_aa: CSAGLAGGVESYEQYF
j_call: TRBJ2-7; v_call: TRBV7-9; d_call: .; clone_size: medium-sized; cdr3_nt: TGTGCCAGCAGCTCCCTGAGGCCTAGCCACGGCTACGAGCAGTACTTC; cdr3_aa: CASSSLRPSHGYEQYF
j_call: TRBJ1-3; v_call: TRBV29-1; d_call: .; clone_size: .; cdr3_nt: TGCAGCGTTGATTCAGGTTCTGGAAACACCATATATTTT; cdr3_aa: CSVDSGSGNTIYF
j_call: TRBJ2-1; v_call: TRBV6-1; d_call: TRBD1; clone_size: .; cdr3_nt: TGCGCCAGCAGTGAAGGGGACAGGCTCGATGAGCAGTCCTTC; cdr3_aa: CASSEGDRLDEQSF
j_call: TRBJ2-7; v_call: TRBV5-1; d_call: TRBD2; clone_size: few; cdr3_nt: TGCGCCAGCAGGACTAGCGGGAGCAGGTACGAGCAGTACTTC; cdr3_aa: CASRTSGSRYEQYF
j_call: TRBJ2-7; v_call: TRBV20-1; d_call: .; clone_size: .; cdr3_nt: TGCAGTGCCAGCAGCCTGTTTTCCGACGAGCAGTACTTC; cdr3_aa: CSASSLFSDEQYF
j_call: TRBJ2-2; v_call: TRBV25-1; d_call: .; clone_size: .; cdr3_nt: TGTGCCAGCACCGGGGACTTGAACACCGGGGAGCTGTTTTTT; cdr3_aa: CASTGDLNTGELFF
j_call: TRBJ2-7; v_call: TRBV20-1; d_call: .; clone_size: .; cdr3_nt: TGCAGTGCTAGAGAAGCGGAAATATCCTACGAGCAGTACTTC; cdr3_aa: CSAREAEISYEQYF
j_call: TRBJ2-3; v_call: TRBV11-1; d_call: TRBD2; clone_size: .; cdr3_nt: TGTGCCAGCAGCTTAGAGGGACTAGCGGACCCCACAGATACGCAGTATTTT; cdr3_aa: CASSLEGLADPTDTQYF
j_call: TRBJ2-1; v_call: TRBV24-1; d_call: TRBD2; clone_size: once; cdr3_nt: TGTGCCACCAGTGATTGGAGTAGCGGGAGCGATGAGCAGTTCTTC; cdr3_aa: CATSDWSSGSDEQFF
j_call: TRBJ1-5; v_call: TRBV5-6; d_call: .; clone_size: .; cdr3_nt: TGTGCCAGCAGCCTCAACAATCCTCCCCAGCATTTT; cdr3_aa: CASSLNNPPQHF
j_call: TRBJ1-5; v_call: TRBV11-3; d_call: .; clone_size: .; cdr3_nt: TGTGCCAGCAGTTCCGAGGAGGATCAGCCCCAGCATTTT; cdr3_aa: CASSSEEDQPQHF
j_call: TRBJ2-7; v_call: TRBV11-2; d_call: .; clone_size: .; cdr3_nt: TGTGCCAGCAGCTCGAGTATTGGGTCACCGCTTGGCTCCTACCAGCAGTACTTC; cdr3_aa: CASSSSIGSPLGSYQQYF
j_call: TRBJ2-7; v_call: TRBV10-3; d_call: TRBD1; clone_size: .; cdr3_nt: TGTGCCATCAGTGAGTCCCGGGACAGGGTCTACGAGCAGTACTTC; cdr3_aa: CAISESRDRVYEQYF
j_call: TRBJ2-1; v_call: TRBV20-1; d_call: TRBD2; clone_size: .; cdr3_nt: TGCAGTGCGGAAGGACTAGCGGGAGGGGCCGAGGTCCCCGGGTACAATGAGCAGTTCTTC; cdr3_aa: CSAEGLAGGAEVPGYNEQFF
j_call: TRBJ2-3; v_call: TRBV7-2; d_call: TRBD2; clone_size: many; cdr3_nt: TGTGCCAGCAGCTATACTGGACTAGCGGAAACAGATACGCAGTATTTT; cdr3_aa: CASSYTGLAETDTQYF